This TCR beta chain appears in the sequencing data of a study of monozygotic twins with inflammatory bowel disease. UMIs that had a 6-nucleotide sample barcode were put in using template switching. Reanalyzing the 5' RACE reads, TCRdb keeps one entry per CDR3 protein, without DNA. This sample contains 440,000 or so distinct CDR3 sequences. The V gene's germline CDR1 is MDHEN and CDR2 SYDVKM. The CDR3 loop spans 20 amino acids. The sequenced sample was blood. The gene calls are TRBV28 and TRBJ2-4; TCRdb's D call, TRBD1, is unchecked because there is no DNA. The clonotype comes from a human donor with ulcerative colitis or Crohn's disease, or a healthy co-twin of an affected twin (not recorded which). The CDR3 region is CASSLWGTDPSKLAKNIQYF.